The 10 T cell receptor beta chains presented below share a single source sample, sequenced in a study of a mutant IDH1 vaccine in newly diagnosed glioma. Antigens for these TCRs are unknown. Time point defined: week 11, during vaccination. A 20-mer mutant IDH1 peptide at 300 ug was injected subcutaneously with topical imiquimod. Only in-frame clones appear in the TCRdb table, and some are missing; sequencing was by immunoSEQ multiplex PCR. The sample has tens of thousands of clones, around 70% seen once; the top ten hold about 10%. The source material was peripheral blood mononuclear cells (PBMCs), sampled from a glioma patient whose treatment included an IDH1 peptide vaccine. All receptors come from a man aged 18 to 35 with glioma. Some clones in this sample may be carry-over from other donors' samples.

This chain links TRBV5-1 with TRBJ1-3; possibly TRBD1 for D (5 bases). The germline V gene has CDR1 SGHRS and CDR2 YFSETQ. This CDR3 has 14 residues. Trimming stripped 4 bases from V and 0 bases from J, with 8 bases between. Here the CDR3 reads CASSAQGSGNTIYF. Written as DNA, the CDR3 is TGCGCCAGCAGCGCGCAGGGCTCTGGAAACACCATATATTTT.

V gene TRBV28 combines with J gene TRBJ1-1, with unresolved D. The CDR3 has 15 residues. Trimming pared 4 bases from V and 3 bases from J, leaving 15 bases between. Germline V lookup: CDR1 MDHEN, CDR2 SYDVKM. This CDR3 is CASSSTWPMDTEAFF. CDR3 coding DNA: TGTGCCAGCAGTTCTACGTGGCCTATGGACACTGAAGCTTTCTTT.

CDR3: CASSPRLAVTYEQYF. DNA for the CDR3: TGTGCCAGCAGTCCTCGACTAGCGGTAACCTACGAGCAGTACTTC. This chain links TRBV28 with TRBJ2-7; 9 nucleotides line up with TRBD2. This CDR3 comprises 15 residues. V trimming: 5 bases; J trimming: 2 bases; junction bases outside the gene matches: 7. Germline CDR1 MDHEN, CDR2 SYDVKM.

This chain connects TRBV5-6 to TRBJ1-5; tentatively, D is TRBD1 (5 bases). The V and J ends lost 2 bases and 4 bases respectively, with 10 bases between them. Germline CDR1 and CDR2: SGHDT and YYEEEE. This CDR3 spans 14 amino acids. The DNA for the CDR3 is TGTGCCAGCAGCTTTCAGGGAAGAAATCAGCCCCAGCATTTT. Translating it yields CASSFQGRNQPQHF.

The chain carries TRBV7-9 and TRBJ1-2, with D possibly matching TRBD1 (5 bases). The CDR3 covers 13 residues. Germline loops: CDR1 SEHNR, CDR2 FQNEAQ (reference sequence). Trimming removed 5 bases from V and 13 bases from J, with 20 bases in between. For the CDR3, the DNA is TGTGCCAGCAGCCCCCGGACCAGGGTTGGATCCACCTTC. Translation gives CASSPRTRVGSTF.

This chain connects TRBV5-6 to TRBJ2-3; TRBD2 might be the D (6 bases). V shed 3 bases and J shed 6 bases, with 14 bases lying between them. The length of the CDR3 is 14 residues. Germline values: CDR1 SGHDT, CDR2 YYEEEE. CDR3 sequence: CASSSGPRGDTQYF. In DNA form, the CDR3 reads TGTGCCAGCAGCTCAGGGCCTCGGGGGGATACGCAGTATTTT. Complete variable domain (other parts from reference TRBV5-6 and TRBJ2-3): DAGVTQSPTHLIKTRGQQVTLRCSPKSGHDTVSWYQQALGQGPQFIFQYYEEEERQRGNFPDRFSGHQFPNYSSELNVNALLLGDSALYLCASSSGPRGDTQYFGPGTRLTVL.

The chain links TRBV5-4 to TRBJ1-1, with a weak D call TRBD1 (6 bases). The CDR3 is 14 residues long. Germline V gene sequence: CDR1 SGHNT, CDR2 YYREEE (reference sequence). Trimming took 6 bases from V and 2 from J, leaving 14 bases between them. The CDR3: CASNHGGPNTEAFF. Written as DNA, the CDR3 is TGTGCCAGCAACCACGGGGGGCCCAACACTGAAGCTTTCTTT.

This clone has only a few counts. The chain carries TRBV10-2 and TRBJ1-1; 7 nucleotides line up with TRBD1. The CDR3 length is 14 residues. Trimming took 6 bases from V and 1 from J; bases not matched to a gene: 5. Germline lookup yields CDR1 WSHSY and CDR2 SAAADI. The CDR3, as DNA: TGCGCCAGCAGCTACGGGACAGCGAACACTGAAGCTTTCTTT. It codes for CASSYGTANTEAFF.

V usage is TRBV7-3 and J usage is TRBJ2-7; 10 nucleotides agree with TRBD1. Germline V gene sequence: CDR1 SGHTA, CDR2 FQGTGA. The CDR3 spans 13 residues. Trimming at V came to 4 bases and at J to 5 bases, leaving 2 bases not matched to a gene. Written as DNA, the CDR3 is TGTGCCAGCAGCTACGGACAGGGGGACGAGCAGTACTTC. Amino acid sequence: CASSYGQGDEQYF.

This clone came up once. This rearrangement joins TRBV5-1 to TRBJ1-2; possible D gene TRBD1, 6 bases. Deletions cut 4 bases from V and 8 bases from J, with 12 bases between. The CDR3 contains 12 residues. Germline assignment: CDR1 SGHRS and CDR2 YFSETQ. The DNA for the CDR3 is TGCGCCAGCAGCCCGGGGGGGCGCGGCTACACCTTC. Translating gives CASSPGGRGYTF.